The 28 T cell receptor beta chains reported below all come from one sample, sequenced in a study of control samples from healthy donors and cancer patients. This table comes from immunoSEQ multiplex PCR, and its TCRdb copy is limited to in-frame clones, with some not included. The table shows about 120,000 clones, with under 95% occurring only once. The sequencing sample was made of PBMCs. These receptors all stem from a man aged 45-60 years with head and neck cancer.

The chain is built from TRBV30 and TRBJ1-5; the D gene is possibly TRBD1 (6 bases). Trimming pared 0 bases from V and 7 bases from J, leaving 10 bases between. The CDR3 has 13 amino acids. The germline CDR1 and CDR2 sequences are GTSNPN and SVGIG (reference sequence). For the CDR3, the DNA is TGTGCCTGGAGTGTATATCAGGGGCAGCCCCAGCATTTT. This translates into CAWSVYQGQPQHF.

V usage is TRBV5-4 and J usage is TRBJ1-2; 9 bases align to TRBD1. V dropped 5 bases and J dropped 4; count of bases not matched to a gene: 6. This CDR3 is built from 14 residues. From germline, CDR1 is SGHNT and CDR2 YYREEE (reference sequence). DNA of the CDR3: TGTGCCAGCAGGAGAACAGGGGGCGGCTATGGCTACACCTTC. Translation gives CASRRTGGGYGYTF.

The genes are TRBV5-1 and TRBJ2-7; D might be TRBD1 or TRBD2, each matching 5 bases. The CDR3 consists of 14 residues. Per the germline V gene, CDR1 is SGHRS and CDR2 is YFSETQ. V shed 4 bases and J shed 5 bases, with 16 bases lying between them. This chain's CDR3 is CASSPRRLGDEQYF. The CDR3 coding sequence is TGCGCCAGCAGCCCCAGACGCTTGGGGGACGAGCAGTACTTC.

A single count supports this clone. V is TRBV27 and J is TRBJ2-3, with D hard to call. The CDR3 is 12 residues long. In germline, CDR1 is MNHEY, CDR2 SMNVEV (reference sequence). Trimming stripped 3 bases from V and 4 bases from J, with 5 bases between. The chain's CDR3 is CASSLSPDTQYF. In DNA, the CDR3 is TGTGCCAGCAGTTTGTCTCCAGATACGCAGTATTTT.

V usage is TRBV9 and J usage is TRBJ1-2; D is unresolved. The CDR3 runs to 14 residues. Germline CDR1 is SGDLS and CDR2 is YYNGEE. V was pared by 0 bases and J by 6 bases, with 12 bases between. The CDR3 loop is CASSVGGNSDGYTF. CDR3 DNA: TGTGCCAGCAGCGTAGGTGGGAACAGCGATGGCTACACCTTC.

The V gene is TRBV6-5, the J gene TRBJ2-7, with 7 bases fitting TRBD1. CDR1 is MNHEY and CDR2 is SVGAGI in the germline V gene. The CDR3 has 14 residues. The trim removed 5 bases at V and 3 bases at J, leaving 7 bases unmatched. The CDR3 is CASSLHRGIYEQYF. The CDR3 bases are TGTGCCAGCAGTCTCCACAGGGGTATCTACGAGCAGTACTTC.

The genes are TRBV27 and TRBJ2-1; tentatively, D is TRBD1 (5 bases). Germline V gene data show CDR1 as MNHEY and CDR2 as SMNVEV (reference sequence). V dropped 6 bases and J dropped 1 base, with 13 bases sitting between them. The CDR3 length is 15 residues. CDR3 coding DNA: TGTGCCAGCAGCCGCGTTGGACAATCCTACAATGAGCAGTTCTTC. This sequence encodes CASSRVGQSYNEQFF.

This clone has only one observation. CDR3 nucleotide sequence: TGTGCCTGGAGCTCCGGGTCACCTAGTGAAAAACTGTTTTTT. Its translation is CAWSSGSPSEKLFF. The chain has TRBV30 and TRBJ1-4; D not resolved. The CDR3 sequence is 14 residues long. Trimming cost V 3 bases and J 7 bases, with 15 bases left between them. Per germline, CDR1 GTSNPN and CDR2 SVGIG (reference sequence).

The chain combines TRBV6-4 with TRBJ2-3; the D gene is possibly TRBD2 (5 bases). Between the trimmed V and J ends, which lost 6 bases and 2 bases, there was a span of 18 bases. CDR1 is MRHNA and CDR2 is SNTAGT in the germline V gene. The CDR3 runs 16 residues. In DNA, the CDR3 is TGTGCCAGCAGCTTAAGCGGTGGCAGGCACACAGATACGCAGTATTTT. It specifies CASSLSGGRHTDTQYF.

The V call is TRBV10-3, the J call TRBJ2-7; tentatively, D is TRBD2 (6 bases). The CDR3 contains 14 residues. Germline lookup yields CDR1 ENHRY and CDR2 SYGVKD. The V end was cut by 4 bases, the J end by 3 bases, with 13 bases between. For the CDR3, the DNA is TGTGCCATCAGTGGCGGGACGGGGTTCTACGAGCAGTACTTC. Amino acids: CAISGGTGFYEQYF.

The chain carries TRBV27 and TRBJ2-7; 7 positions agree with TRBD1. Unmatched junction bases numbered 9, after V lost 3 bases and J lost 4 bases. The CDR3 extends over 15 amino acids. Germline V gives CDR1 MNHEY, CDR2 SMNVEV (reference sequence). The CDR3 nucleotides read TGTGCCAGCAGTTTGGTTGGACAGGCCGATTACGAGCAGTACTTC. Its translation is CASSLVGQADYEQYF.

This rearrangement joins TRBV7-2 to TRBJ1-2; 9 nucleotides line up with TRBD1. This CDR3 has 13 amino acids. V lost 5 bases, J lost 6 bases, and 4 bases stayed unmatched. Per the germline V gene, CDR1 is SGHTA and CDR2 is FQGNSA. The CDR3: CASSPGDRDGYTF. The CDR3 DNA reads as TGTGCCAGCAGCCCTGGGGACAGGGATGGCTACACCTTC.

This chain uses TRBV7-2 with TRBJ1-1; D not certain. CDR1 and CDR2 from the germline V gene are SGHTA and FQGNSA. The V and J ends lost 6 bases and 3 bases respectively, with 8 bases between them. The CDR3 is 12 amino acids. The CDR3 here is CASRRGDTEAFF. The CDR3 bases are TGTGCCAGCAGACGGGGTGACACTGAAGCTTTCTTT.

The rearrangement links TRBV30 to TRBJ2-6; maybe TRBD1 (6 bases). V was clipped by 0 bases and J by 1 base, with 13 bases between them. Germline V gene sequence: CDR1 GTSNPN, CDR2 SVGIG (reference sequence). The CDR3 contains 17 residues. DNA for the CDR3: TGTGCCTGGAGTGTACTAACAGGGAAGTCTGGGGCCAACGTCCTGACTTTC. Residues: CAWSVLTGKSGANVLTF.

J is TRBJ1-1 and V is TRBV20-1; D not certain. Trimming removed 6 bases at V and 9 bases at J, with 14 bases between. CDR3 size: 11 residues. Germline assignment: CDR1 DFQATT and CDR2 SNEGSKA (reference sequence). The CDR3 coding sequence is TGCAGTGCCCGGGGTTATGGTAAAGCTTTCTTT. It is translated as CSARGYGKAFF.

This clone showed up many times. V is TRBV7-9 and J is TRBJ2-1, with 10 bases matching TRBD1. Losses at the gene ends were 5 bases for V and 7 bases for J; bases not matched to a gene: 5. Looked up from germline, CDR1 is SEHNR and CDR2 is FQNEAQ (reference sequence). The CDR3 sequence is 14 residues long. CDR3 sequence reads: CASSPRDRGNEQFF. The DNA for the CDR3 is TGTGCCAGCAGCCCAAGGGACAGGGGTAATGAGCAGTTCTTC.

The rearrangement uses TRBV6-5 and TRBJ1-1; TRBD1 matches 9 bases. Germline-derived CDR1 and CDR2 are MNHEY and SVGAGI. Trimming took 6 bases from V and 4 from J; bases not matched to a gene: 3. This CDR3 has 13 residues. CDR3 in amino acids: CASRQGAGTEAFF. The CDR3 DNA reads TGTGCCAGCAGACAGGGGGCCGGCACTGAAGCTTTCTTT.

The CDR3 DNA sequence: TGTGCCTGGAGTGCAAGCGAGGGGATTTCACCCCTCCACTTT. Residues: CAWSASEGISPLHF. The chain uses TRBV30 and TRBJ1-6, with D possibly being TRBD1 (5 bases). This CDR3 is built from 14 residues. The germline CDR1 and CDR2 sequences are GTSNPN and SVGIG (reference sequence). V lost 1 base and J lost 9, with 13 bases in between.

The chain links TRBV6-5 to TRBJ1-1, with TRBD1 as a possible D gene (5 bases). Trimming pared 2 bases from V and 3 bases from J, leaving 10 bases between. This CDR3 region has 14 residues. Germline assignment: CDR1 MNHEY and CDR2 SVGAGI. The CDR3, as DNA: TGTGCCAGCAGTTACGACAGTAGGGACACTGAAGCTTTCTTT. Translation: CASSYDSRDTEAFF.

The chain employs TRBV29-1 and TRBJ2-1, with 12 bases that match TRBD1. This CDR3 comprises 14 residues. J gave up 8 bases and V 6 bases, and 8 bases lay outside the gene matches. Germline CDR1 and CDR2: SQVTM and ANQGSEA. The CDR3, as DNA: TGCAGCGTGGCCGGGACAGGGGGCATGTATGAGCAGTTCTTC. Amino acid sequence: CSVAGTGGMYEQFF.

This chain connects TRBV7-8 to TRBJ2-7, with TRBD1 matching 7 bases. Germline-derived CDR1 and CDR2 are SGHVS and FQNEAQ. The CDR3 runs 15 residues. Losses at the gene ends were 4 bases for V and 0 bases for J; bases not matched to a gene: 6. Here the CDR3 DNA reads TGTGCCAGCAGCTCACGGACAGGTACCTCCTACGAGCAGTACTTC. This codes for CASSSRTGTSYEQYF.

V usage is TRBV4-3 and J usage is TRBJ2-3; D remains ambiguous. V lost 2 bases to trimming and J lost 2 bases, with 11 bases between them. This CDR3 is 15 amino acids long. Germline-derived CDR1 and CDR2 are LGHNA and YSLEER. The CDR3 is CASSQNRRPTDTQYF. CDR3 in DNA: TGCGCCAGCAGCCAAAACCGGCGGCCCACAGATACGCAGTATTTT.

This clone was seen once. The genes are TRBV18 and TRBJ2-3; 8 bases line up with TRBD1. CDR1 and CDR2 (germline): KGHSH, LQKENI. This CDR3 spans 17 amino acids. Trimming took 2 bases from V and 1 from J; bases not matched to a gene: 8. CDR3 DNA sequence: TGTGCCAGCTCACCATTCTCAGGGGGCCTTGGCACAGATACGCAGTATTTT. Protein: CASSPFSGGLGTDTQYF. The variable domain in full, with the rest retrieved from reference TRBV18 and TRBJ2-3, is NAGVMQNPRHLVRRRGQEARLRCSPMKGHSHVYWYRQLPEEGLKFMVYLQKENIIDESGMPKERFSAEFPKEGPSILRIQQVVRGDSAAYFCASSPFSGGLGTDTQYFGPGTRLTVL.

The chain combines TRBV9 with TRBJ2-1, with D maybe TRBD2 (6 bases). V lost 2 bases and J 13 bases, leaving 13 bases between the germline ends. The CDR3 sequence is 12 residues long. Germline V gives CDR1 SGDLS, CDR2 YYNGEE. CDR3 bases: TGTGCCAGCAGCGTCCCGGGACTCCCCCAGTTCTTC. Its translation is CASSVPGLPQFF.

J is TRBJ1-5 and V is TRBV7-2, with a possible D match to TRBD1 (5 bases). V was trimmed by 4 bases and J by 5 bases, leaving 12 bases between them. Germline V gene sequence: CDR1 SGHTA, CDR2 FQGNSA. The CDR3 extends over 14 amino acids. The CDR3 DNA follows: TGTGCCAGCAGCTCCCGGGACGGCTATCAGCCCCAGCATTTT. Translating it yields CASSSRDGYQPQHF.

This clone was detected once. This chain joins TRBV11-1 and TRBJ2-5, with 9 bases matching TRBD1. Germline V gene data show CDR1 as SGHAT and CDR2 as FQDESV (reference sequence). V gave up 1 base and J gave up 2 bases; unmatched junction bases: 2. CDR3 length equals 15 residues. Here the CDR3 reads CASSLEDRGQETQYF. CDR3 nucleotide sequence: TGTGCCAGCAGCTTAGAAGACAGGGGGCAAGAGACCCAGTACTTC.

The V call is TRBV7-3, the J call TRBJ2-2; 7 nucleotides agree with TRBD1. Germline V gene lookup returns CDR1 SGHTA and CDR2 FQGTGA. The V and J ends lost 6 bases and 3 bases, in that order; junction bases with no gene match: 7. The CDR3 loop spans 15 amino acids. This CDR3 reads CASSYQDRDTGELFF. For the CDR3, the DNA is TGTGCCAGCAGTTACCAAGACAGGGACACCGGGGAGCTGTTTTTT. Full variable domain (outside the CDR3, taken from reference TRBV7-3 and TRBJ2-2): GAGVSQTPSNKVTEKGKYVELRCDPISGHTALYWYRQSLGQGPEFLIYFQGTGAADDSGLPNDRFFAVRPEGSVSTLKIQRTERGDSAVYLCASSYQDRDTGELFFGEGSRLTVL.

About this clone: Other DNA sequences in the sample encode the same CDR3. The V and J genes are TRBV2 and TRBJ2-1; TRBD2 agrees at 7 bases. The germline V gene encodes CDR1 SNHLY and CDR2 FYNNEI. CDR3 size: 16 residues. J lost 4 bases, V lost 1 base, and 7 bases had no gene match. The CDR3 region is CASSEVRLAVYNEQFF. DNA of the CDR3: TGTGCCAGCAGTGAAGTTCGGCTAGCGGTTTACAATGAGCAGTTCTTC.